This TCR beta chain appears in the sequencing data of a study of CD8+CD57+ T cells in acquired aplastic anemia (dated by TCRdb to 2016 to 2019). Looking at the study overall: A mean of 3.2 ug of DNA, ranging from about 0.19 to 30 ug, was extracted from sorted CD4+ and CD8+ cells. CD8+CD57+ expansion was defined as a frequency above the mean frequency observed in healthy subjects. Findings and caveats that apply to the study as a whole: No significant difference in CD8+ Simpson's diversity was found between patients and healthy controls (P=0.060). Twenty-nine CD8+ CDR3 sequences were shared between patients and controls but appeared highly expressed in patients and within their immunodominant clones.

Patients chosen for sequencing had shown expansion of CD8+CD57+ cells by flow cytometry. All patients had severe acquired aplastic anemia diagnosed by International Study of Aplastic Anemia and Agranulocytosis and Camitta criteria. At the time blood was sampled, none of the patients had received any therapy. TCR repertoires of sorted CD4+ and CD8+ blood T cells from severe aplastic anemia patients and healthy subjects were deep-sequenced in the study. In the USA, patient enrollment took place under clinicaltrials.gov protocols 00001620, 01623167, 00001397, 00071045, 00081523 and 00961064. Ficoll-Paque density gradient centrifugation was used to isolate peripheral blood mononuclear cells. Before DNA was extracted, CD4+ and CD8+ T cells were sorted using either FACS or magnetic beads. TCR beta VDJ combination and CDR3 sequence profiling used genomic DNA as the template. TCR repertoire sequencing was run on an Illumina HiSeq 2000. Processing in the source paper ran as follows. Repertoires were assessed using TRBV/TRBJ rearrangement plots, CDR3 size and DJ length profiles, and Simpson's diversity index. Whichever DNA sequence was most abundant in the deep sequencing data was defined as the immunodominant clone. CDR3 amino acid sequences were checked for sharing between subjects and were compared against published repertoires and the VDJdb database. TCRdb reran the public reads through fastp at Q25 and MiXCR, keeping productive beta chains. When rows share a CDR3 protein, they turn into one entry using the most common DNA and genes. The V and J calls and clone size come from TCRdb's table, not from the authors' own analysis. For this sample there are over 150,000 distinct CDR3 sequences; about 45% appear just once. The ten largest clones take up 2.5% to 3% of the sample.

Its CDR3 holds 11 amino acids, cysteine through phenylalanine. Only the CDR3 DNA stays, 33 bases, in frame from base 1. V loses 3 bases of germline sequence and J loses 8 bases, and the interval between the two ends is 8 bases. According to the germline V gene (reference sequence), CDR1 reads DFQATT and CDR2 reads SNEGSKA. This clonotype was detected only a few times. Its antigen specificity is not known. Within one base of it there is no much larger clone, and no base qualities were kept. What was sequenced was sorted CD4+, CD8+, or CD8+CD57+ T cells (not recorded which) from PBMCs. This TCR came from a human donor with aplastic anemia. The chain couples TRBV20-1 to TRBJ1-3, with no D gene named confidently. The CDR3 protein is CSASRVDTIYF. The nucleotide sequence reads TGCAGTGCTAGTAGGGTGGACACCATATATTTT.